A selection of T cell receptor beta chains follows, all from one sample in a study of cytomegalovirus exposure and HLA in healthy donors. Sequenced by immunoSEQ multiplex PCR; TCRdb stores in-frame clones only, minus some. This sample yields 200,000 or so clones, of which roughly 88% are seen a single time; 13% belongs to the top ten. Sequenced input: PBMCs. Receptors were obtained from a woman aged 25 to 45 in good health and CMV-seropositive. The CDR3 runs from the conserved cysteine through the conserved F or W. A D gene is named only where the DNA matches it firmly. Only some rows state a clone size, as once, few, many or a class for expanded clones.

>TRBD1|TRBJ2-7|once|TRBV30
TGTGCCATCTCTGGACAGGGCACGGGCGAGCAGTACTTC
CAISGQGTGEQYF
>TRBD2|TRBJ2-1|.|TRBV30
TGTGCCTGGAGTGTTAGCGGGAGAAACTACAATGAGCAGTTCTTC
CAWSVSGRNYNEQFF
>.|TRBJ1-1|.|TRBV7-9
TGTGCCAGCAGCTTCAGGGACACCGAAGCTTTCTTT
CASSFRDTEAFF
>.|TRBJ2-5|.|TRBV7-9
TGTGCCAGCAGCTTACTCGGCAGGTCGCAGACCCAGTACTTC
CASSLLGRSQTQYF
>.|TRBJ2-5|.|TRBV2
TGTGCCAGCCAGAAGAACAGGGTTGGTCGAGAGACCCAGTACTTC
CASQKNRVGRETQYF
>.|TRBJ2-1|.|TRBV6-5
TGTGCCAGCAGATCCGGTTTAGCCCGCAGTGAGCAGTTCTTC
CASRSGLARSEQFF
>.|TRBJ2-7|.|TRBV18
TGTGCCAGCTCGCCCCAGTTACAGATGAGCTACGAGCAGTACTTC
CASSPQLQMSYEQYF
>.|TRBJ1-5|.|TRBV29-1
TGCAGCGTTGCCCAAGGGGGGGCGGGCGATCAGCCCCAGCATTTT
CSVAQGGAGDQPQHF
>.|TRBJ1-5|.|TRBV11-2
TGTGCCAGCAGCTTAGGTCTGGGGCATCAGCCCCAGCATTTT
CASSLGLGHQPQHF
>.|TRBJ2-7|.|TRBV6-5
TGTGCCAGCAAGAGGGACTTCTCTCCAAACGAGCAGTACTTC
CASKRDFSPNEQYF
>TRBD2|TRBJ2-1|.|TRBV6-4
TGTGCCAGCAGTGTCGGGACTAGTTCGGCTGAGCAGTTCTTC
CASSVGTSSAEQFF
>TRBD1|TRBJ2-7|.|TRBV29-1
TGCAGCGTCCACACCGGGACAGGGGACTACGAGCAGTACTTC
CSVHTGTGDYEQYF
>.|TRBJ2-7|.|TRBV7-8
TGTGCCAGCAGCTCGGCAGCGGAGGACTCCTACGAGCAGTACTTC
CASSSAAEDSYEQYF
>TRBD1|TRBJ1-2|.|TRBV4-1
TGCGCCAGCAGCCAAGTTAAGGGACAGGGGTACCAAGGCTATGGCTACACCTTC
CASSQVKGQGYQGYGYTF
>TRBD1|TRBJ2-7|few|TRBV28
TGTGCCAGCAGCCCAGGGGGAGCAAATCCCTACGAGCAGTACTTC
CASSPGGANPYEQYF
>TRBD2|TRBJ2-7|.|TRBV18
TGTGCCAGCTCACCGGGACTAGCGGGAGGGAGGGCGTCCGAGCAGTACTTC
CASSPGLAGGRASEQYF
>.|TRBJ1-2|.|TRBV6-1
TGTGCCAGCAGTGAAATAGAAGCTAACTATGGCTACACCTTC
CASSEIEANYGYTF
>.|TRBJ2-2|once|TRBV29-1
TGCAGCGTTGAGGAACATCGGGGTACCGGGGAGCTGTTTTTT
CSVEEHRGTGELFF
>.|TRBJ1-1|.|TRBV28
TGTGCCAGCAGTTCCAACTACAGGGAAGCTTTCTTT
CASSSNYREAFF
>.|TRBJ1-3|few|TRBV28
TGTGCCAGCAGAACCAGTAGACAGGCCTGGTTT
CASRTSRQAWF
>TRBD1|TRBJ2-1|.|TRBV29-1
TGCAGCGCGGGACAGGGACCCTACAATGAGCAGTTCTTC
CSAGQGPYNEQFF
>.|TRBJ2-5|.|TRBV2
TGTGCCAGCGGTAGCGGCCAAGAGACCCAGTACTTC
CASGSGQETQYF
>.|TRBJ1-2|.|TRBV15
TGTGCCACCAGCAGAGGGGCAGGGTATGGCTACACCTTC
CATSRGAGYGYTF
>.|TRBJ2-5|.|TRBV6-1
TGTGCCAGCAGTCCCACCGGGAGCGCGACCCAGTACTTC
CASSPTGSATQYF
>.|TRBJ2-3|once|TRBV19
TGTGCCAGTAGTTTAGCGTCTAGCACAGATACGCAGTATTTT
CASSLASSTDTQYF
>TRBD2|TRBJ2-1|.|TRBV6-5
TGTGCCAGCAGCCTTCCGGGACCCGCGGGAGGGCAGTTCTTC
CASSLPGPAGGQFF
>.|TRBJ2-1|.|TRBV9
TGTGCCAGCAGCCCACCGAGCTACAATGAGCAGTTCTTC
CASSPPSYNEQFF
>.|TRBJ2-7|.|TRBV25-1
TGTGCCAGCAGTGACGACAGTCCCTACGAGCAGTACTTC
CASSDDSPYEQYF
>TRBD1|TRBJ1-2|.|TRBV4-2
TGTGCCAGCAGCCGCCCGGGACAGGGTGCGCGCTGGGAAAATGGCTACACCTTC
CASSRPGQGARWENGYTF
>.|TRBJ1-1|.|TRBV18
TGTGCCAGCTCACCATTCACGGGATACATGAACACTGAAGCTTTCTTT
CASSPFTGYMNTEAFF
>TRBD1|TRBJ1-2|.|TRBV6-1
TGTGCCAGCAGTGAAGTACCCTTCCTCCAGGGGGGAATCGTCGATGGCTACACCTTC
CASSEVPFLQGGIVDGYTF
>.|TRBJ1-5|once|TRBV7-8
TGTGCCAGCAGCTACCTGGGGGGGGGCGCGAGCAATCAGCCCCAGCATTTT
CASSYLGGGASNQPQHF
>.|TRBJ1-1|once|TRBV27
TGTGCCAGCAGTTTTAACAGCCCGAACACTGAAGCTTTCTTT
CASSFNSPNTEAFF
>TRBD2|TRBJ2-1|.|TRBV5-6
TGTGCCAGCAGCTTTGGTCTAGCGGCATCTCTTTACAATGAGCAGTTCTTC
CASSFGLAASLYNEQFF
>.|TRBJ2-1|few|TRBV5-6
TGTGCCAGCAGACAACAGGGAGTGGGTGAGCAGTTCTTC
CASRQQGVGEQFF
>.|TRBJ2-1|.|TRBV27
TGTGCCAGCAGTACCCCGGGGAGGCTGCGTGAGCAGTTCTTC
CASSTPGRLREQFF
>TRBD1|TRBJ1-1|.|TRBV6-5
TGTGCCAGCAGTTACACGGGACAGGGTATCACTGAAGCTTTCTTT
CASSYTGQGITEAFF
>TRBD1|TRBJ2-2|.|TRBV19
TGTGCCAGCAGGGGGCAGAACACCGGGGAGCTGTTTTTT
CASRGQNTGELFF
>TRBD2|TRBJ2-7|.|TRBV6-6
TGTGCCAGCAGTAAGGGACTAGCGCGAGAGGAGCAGTACTTC
CASSKGLAREEQYF
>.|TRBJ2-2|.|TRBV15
TGTGCCACCAGCAGACGCGGGCTCACCGGGGAGCTGTTTTTT
CATSRRGLTGELFF
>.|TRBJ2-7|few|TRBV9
TGTGCCAGCAGCGTCACGTCAGGCGGGGACTCCTACGAGCAGTACTTC
CASSVTSGGDSYEQYF
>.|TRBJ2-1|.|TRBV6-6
TGTGCCAGCAAGATAGGACACCCTTACAATGAGCAGTTCTTC
CASKIGHPYNEQFF
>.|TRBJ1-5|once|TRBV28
TGTGCCAGCACCACCCGGGGTCCCCTGTACAATCAGCCCCAGCATTTT
CASTTRGPLYNQPQHF